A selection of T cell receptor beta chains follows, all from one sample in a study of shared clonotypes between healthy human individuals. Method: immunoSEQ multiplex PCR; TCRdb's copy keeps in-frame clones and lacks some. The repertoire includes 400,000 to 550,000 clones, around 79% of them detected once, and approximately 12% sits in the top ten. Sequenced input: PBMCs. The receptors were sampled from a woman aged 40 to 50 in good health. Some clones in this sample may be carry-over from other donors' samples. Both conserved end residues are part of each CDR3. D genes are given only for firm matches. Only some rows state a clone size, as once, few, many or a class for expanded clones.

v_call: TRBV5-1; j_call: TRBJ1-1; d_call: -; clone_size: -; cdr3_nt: TGCGCCAGCAGCTCGCGAGGCGGCACTGAAGCTTTCTTT; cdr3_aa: CASSSRGGTEAFF
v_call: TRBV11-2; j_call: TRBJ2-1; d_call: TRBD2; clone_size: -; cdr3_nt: TGTGCCAGCAGCTTAGATCTAGCGGGAGGGCCACGGGAGCAGTTCTTC; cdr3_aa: CASSLDLAGGPREQFF
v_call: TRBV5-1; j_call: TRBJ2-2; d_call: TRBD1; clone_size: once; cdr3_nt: TGCGCCAGCAGCTTTACAGGGGCGTTTAACACCGGGGAGCTGTTTTTT; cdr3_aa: CASSFTGAFNTGELFF
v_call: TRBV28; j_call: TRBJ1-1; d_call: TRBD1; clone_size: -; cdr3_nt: TGTGCCAGCAGGTCTCCGGGACAGGGGGCCGACACTGAAGCTTTCTTT; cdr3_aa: CASRSPGQGADTEAFF
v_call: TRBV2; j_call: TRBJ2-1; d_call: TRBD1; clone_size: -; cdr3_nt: TGTGCCAGCTCGACAGGGGGATCCAATGAGCAGTTCTTC; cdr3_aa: CASSTGGSNEQFF
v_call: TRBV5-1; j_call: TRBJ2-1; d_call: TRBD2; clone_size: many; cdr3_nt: TGCGCCAGCAGCCGGGAGGCTAGCGGGAGCTCCTACAATGAGCAGTTCTTC; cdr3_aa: CASSREASGSSYNEQFF
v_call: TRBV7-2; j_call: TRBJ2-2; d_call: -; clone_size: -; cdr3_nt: TGTGCCAGCAGCTTATCCGGACGGATGGTTACCGGGGAGCTGTTTTTT; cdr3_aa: CASSLSGRMVTGELFF
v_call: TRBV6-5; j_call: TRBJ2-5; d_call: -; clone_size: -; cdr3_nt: TGTGCCAGCAGTGCTCAGGGGGGAGAGGAGACCCAGTACTTC; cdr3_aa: CASSAQGGEETQYF
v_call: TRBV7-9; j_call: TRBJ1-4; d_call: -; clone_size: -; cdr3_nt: TGTGCCAGCAGCTTGCTTAAGTCGGGAAACGAAAAACTGTTTTTT; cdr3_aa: CASSLLKSGNEKLFF
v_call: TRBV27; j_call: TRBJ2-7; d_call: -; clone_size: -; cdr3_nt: TGTGCCAGCAGTTTATTGGGGGGGCCGGAGCAGTACTTC; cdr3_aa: CASSLLGGPEQYF